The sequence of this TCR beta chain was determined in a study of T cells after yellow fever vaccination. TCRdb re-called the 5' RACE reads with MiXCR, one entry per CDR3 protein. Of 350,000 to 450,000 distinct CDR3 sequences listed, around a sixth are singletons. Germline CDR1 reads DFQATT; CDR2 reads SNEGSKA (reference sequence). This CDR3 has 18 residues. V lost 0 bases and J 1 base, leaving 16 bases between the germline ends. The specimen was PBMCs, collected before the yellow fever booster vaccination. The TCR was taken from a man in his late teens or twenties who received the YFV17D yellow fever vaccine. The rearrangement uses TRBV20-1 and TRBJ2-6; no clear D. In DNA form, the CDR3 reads TGCAGTGCTAGAGATGTCAGGCGATTATCTTCTGGGGCCAACGTCCTGACTTTC. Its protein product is CSARDVRRLSSGANVLTF.